The rows below give T cell receptor beta chains drawn from one sample of a study of cytomegalovirus exposure and HLA in healthy donors. Profiling relied on immunoSEQ multiplex PCR, and the TCRdb table lists in-frame clones only, not all of them. This table holds about 200,000 clones, more than 85% found once. Sample: PBMCs. The receptor set was obtained from a young woman in good health and CMV-seronegative. Both conserved end residues are part of each CDR3. A D gene is named only where the DNA matches it firmly. Where a row states a size, it is once, few, many or the class of an expanded clone; other rows omit it.

j_gene,len,d_gene,abundance,v_gene,CDR3nt,CDR3aa
TRBJ2-7,13,NA,NA,TRBV5-1,TGCGCCAGCAGCTTGGAAGGCGCGGGAGAGCAGTACTTC,CASSLEGAGEQYF
TRBJ1-3,18,TRBD1,once,TRBV7-9,TGTGCCAGCAGTGGGGGCAGGGGGCTTGCTTTTTCTGGAAACACCATATATTTT,CASSGGRGLAFSGNTIYF
TRBJ2-7,13,NA,NA,TRBV27,TGTGCCAGCCGGGAGTGGAGGCAGAACGAGCAGTACTTC,CASREWRQNEQYF
TRBJ1-3,13,NA,once,TRBV7-9,TGTGCCAGCAGCTTACGGGGAGCAAACACCATATATTTT,CASSLRGANTIYF
TRBJ2-3,17,TRBD2,NA,TRBV7-2,TGTGCCAGCAGCTTACGCCTAGCGGGGGGGGCCTTAGATACGCAGTATTTT,CASSLRLAGGALDTQYF
TRBJ1-2,12,TRBD1,NA,TRBV2,TGTGCCAGCAGACCGGACAGGGATGGCTACACCTTC,CASRPDRDGYTF
TRBJ1-5,13,TRBD1,once,TRBV2,TGTGCCGGCTCCCCGGGACAGGCTCAGCCCCAGCATTTT,CAGSPGQAQPQHF
TRBJ2-7,16,NA,NA,TRBV15,TGTGCCACCAGCAGAGTTGGGGGGGCGAGCTCCTACGAGCAGTACTTC,CATSRVGGASSYEQYF
TRBJ1-2,13,NA,NA,TRBV10-3,TGTGCCATCAGTGAAGGCCTTCTACAGGGCTACACCTTC,CAISEGLLQGYTF
TRBJ2-1,16,NA,NA,TRBV2,TGTGCCAGCAAGGAGGGCAGGGGGTGGGGTAGGAATGAGCAGTTCTTC,CASKEGRGWGRNEQFF
TRBJ1-4,15,TRBD1,few,TRBV7-8,TGTGCCAGCAGCTTAGGGACAGGGATTAATGAAAAACTGTTTTTT,CASSLGTGINEKLFF
TRBJ2-1,15,TRBD2,NA,TRBV5-4,TGTGCCAGCAGCGCAAGCGGGGGGAATTACAATGAGCAGTTCTTC,CASSASGGNYNEQFF
TRBJ1-2,17,NA,NA,TRBV6-4,TGTGCCAGCAGTGACTCGACTCCAGAGGCCACCTACTATGGCTACACCTTC,CASSDSTPEATYYGYTF
TRBJ1-3,14,NA,NA,TRBV2,TGTGCCAGCAGTGTGGGGGGTTCTGGAAACACCATATATTTT,CASSVGGSGNTIYF
TRBJ2-1,20,NA,NA,TRBV14,TGTGCCAGCAGCCAAGATCCTCTGACAGGAACTCTAACTGGGTACAATGAGCAGTTCTTC,CASSQDPLTGTLTGYNEQFF
TRBJ1-4,15,NA,NA,TRBV19,TGTGCCAGTAGTGTTTTTGCGGGCGCGGGTGAAAAACTGTTTTTT,CASSVFAGAGEKLFF
TRBJ1-5,14,TRBD1,few,TRBV5-1,TGCGCCACCTGGCAGGGGGTGGAGCGGCAGCCCCAGCATTTT,CATWQGVERQPQHF
TRBJ2-3,18,TRBD2,NA,TRBV5-1,TGCGCCAGCAGCTTGAGGAAGCGGGGGGGCTGGGACACAGATACGCAGTATTTT,CASSLRKRGGWDTDTQYF
TRBJ2-3,15,TRBD2,few,TRBV7-6,TGTGCCAGCACCGGGACTAGCGGGTACACAGATACGCAGTATTTT,CASTGTSGYTDTQYF
TRBJ1-2,14,TRBD1,once,TRBV5-1,TGCGCCAGCAGCTTCTCGGACAGGGGAGGAGGCTACACCTTC,CASSFSDRGGGYTF
TRBJ1-1,15,NA,once,TRBV11-2,TGTGCCAGCAGCTGGCTCGGGGTGGAGAACACTGAAGCTTTCTTT,CASSWLGVENTEAFF
TRBJ2-1,18,NA,NA,TRBV18,TGTGCCAGCTCACCACCGACCCCTGGACTCCTACTTAACAATGAGCAGTTCTTC,CASSPPTPGLLLNNEQFF
TRBJ2-5,16,TRBD2,NA,TRBV5-4,TGTGCCAGCAGCTTAGGGCAAGCGGGAGTCCGGGAGACCCAGTACTTC,CASSLGQAGVRETQYF
TRBJ1-4,15,NA,NA,TRBV7-9,TGTGCCAGCAGCCCCAGTCTTGGGGGGGATGAAAAACTGTTTTTT,CASSPSLGGDEKLFF
TRBJ1-1,16,NA,NA,TRBV5-5,TGTGCCAGCAGCTTGGAGGAGTCCGGGGGGAACACTGAAGCTTTCTTT,CASSLEESGGNTEAFF
TRBJ2-1,16,TRBD2,NA,TRBV5-4,TGTGCCAGCAGCTTTTCGAGCGGGGGGGCCAATAATGAGCAGTTCTTC,CASSFSSGGANNEQFF
TRBJ2-3,15,NA,NA,TRBV10-3,TGTGCCATCAGGGATGTGAGGGCCGCGGGGGATACGCAGTATTTT,CAIRDVRAAGDTQYF
TRBJ1-1,15,TRBD1,NA,TRBV7-2,TGTGCCAGCAGCACACGACAGGGAATGAACACTGAAGCTTTCTTT,CASSTRQGMNTEAFF
TRBJ2-5,15,TRBD2,NA,TRBV28,TGTGCCAGCAGCATTCCTGGGACTAACCGAGAGACCCAGTACTTC,CASSIPGTNRETQYF
TRBJ2-7,13,NA,once,TRBV6-5,TGTGCCAGCAGTAGACAGTCTTCCTACGAGCAGTACTTC,CASSRQSSYEQYF
TRBJ1-6,13,NA,NA,TRBV28,TGTGCCAGCAGTTTCGTGGCCAATTCACCCCTCCACTTT,CASSFVANSPLHF
TRBJ1-1,13,NA,NA,TRBV7-9,TGTTCCAGCCTACTGGGGGGGAACACTGAAGCTTTCTTT,CSSLLGGNTEAFF
TRBJ1-2,13,NA,NA,TRBV9,TGTGCCAGCAGCGGTCGTGTGGCAGGTGGCTACACCTTC,CASSGRVAGGYTF
TRBJ1-5,14,NA,NA,TRBV27,TGTGCCAGCAGTCCACAGGGTAGGGGTCAGCCCCAGCATTTT,CASSPQGRGQPQHF
TRBJ1-4,16,TRBD1,NA,TRBV7-9,TGTGCCAGCAGCCCCCGCAGGGGGCTCACTAATGAAAAACTGTTTTTT,CASSPRRGLTNEKLFF
TRBJ2-1,12,NA,NA,TRBV2,TGTGCCAGCAGCGAGGAGTACAATGAGCAGTTCTTC,CASSEEYNEQFF
TRBJ2-3,16,NA,NA,TRBV28,TGTGCCAGCAGTTCAATCACCTCGACAGGCACAGATACGCAGTATTTT,CASSSITSTGTDTQYF